One sample yielded the 18 T cell receptor beta chains listed below, sequenced in a study of cytomegalovirus exposure and HLA in healthy donors. A multiplex PCR was run with 60 Vbeta primers and 13 Jbeta primers. Repertoires were generated with immunoSEQ multiplex PCR, while TCRdb's copy carries only in-frame clones and drops some. The sample includes fewer than 130,000 clones. The specimen was PBMCs. These receptors were taken from a man aged 50 or older in good health and CMV-seronegative.

As concerns this clone: Different DNA sequences within this sample yield the same CDR3. J is TRBJ2-5 and V is TRBV5-1; D may be TRBD1 (6 bases). This CDR3 has 13 amino acids. Trimming removed 4 bases at V and 5 bases at J, with 12 bases between. Germline CDR1 reads SGHRS; CDR2 reads YFSETQ. CDR3 sequence: CASSLQGRETQYF. CDR3 bases: TGCGCCAGCAGCCTACAGGGACGGGAGACCCAGTACTTC.

The V gene is TRBV5-1, the J gene TRBJ1-4; the D is unclear. The CDR3 spans 14 residues. Trimming shortened V by 2 bases and J by 8 bases, and 13 bases separated the two germline ends. Germline-derived CDR1 and CDR2 are SGHRS and YFSETQ. This chain's CDR3 is CASSFGGFDEKLFF. In DNA, the CDR3 is TGCGCCAGCAGCTTCGGAGGATTCGACGAAAAACTGTTTTTT.

The chain uses TRBV10-3 and TRBJ1-5; D gene ambiguous. This CDR3 has 12 residues. The germline gives CDR1 ENHRY, CDR2 SYGVKD. Trimming stripped 3 bases from V and 7 bases from J, with 7 bases between. CDR3 in amino acids: CAISDGTQPQHF. In nucleotides, the CDR3 is TGTGCCATCAGTGACGGTACCCAGCCCCAGCATTTT.

This chain links TRBV7-2 with TRBJ2-1; unclear D gene. Germline values: CDR1 SGHTA, CDR2 FQGNSA. The CDR3 totals 14 residues. Deletions cut 4 bases from V and 6 bases from J, with 13 bases between. This CDR3 is CASSWIMSSNEQFF. The CDR3 DNA is TGTGCCAGCAGCTGGATTATGTCTAGCAATGAGCAGTTCTTC.

The chain has TRBV9 and TRBJ1-1; perhaps TRBD1 as D (6 bases). Germline CDR1 SGDLS, CDR2 YYNGEE. The V end was cut by 4 bases, the J end by 1 base, with 11 bases between. The CDR3 runs to 14 residues. The CDR3 here is CASSLRTENTEAFF. The CDR3 nucleotides read TGTGCCAGCAGCTTACGGACAGAGAACACTGAAGCTTTCTTT. Together with reference TRBV9 and TRBJ1-1, the CDR3 gives the full variable domain: DSGVTQTPKHLITATGQRVTLRCSPRSGDLSVYWYQQSLDQGLQFLIQYYNGEERAKGNILERFSAQQFPDLHSELNLSSLELGDSALYFCASSLRTENTEAFFGQGTRLTVV.

The CDR3 reads CAGRTSGSTGELFF. CDR3 in DNA: TGTGCCGGGCGGACTAGCGGGAGCACCGGGGAGCTGTTTTTT. The chain has TRBV7-9 and TRBJ2-2; 13 bases match TRBD2. V lost 11 bases and J lost 4; bases outside the gene matches: 4. This CDR3 region has 14 residues. CDR1 is SEHNR, CDR2 FQNEAQ, per germline (reference sequence).

This chain's CDR3 is CASSQDYEGLSGNTIYF. The CDR3 nucleotides read TGCGCCAGCAGCCAAGATTATGAGGGACTCTCTGGAAACACCATATATTTT. J is TRBJ1-3 and V is TRBV4-3, with D perhaps TRBD1 (5 bases). CDR1 is LGHNA, CDR2 YSLEER, per germline. The CDR3 has 17 amino acids. V lost 0 bases and J lost 0, with 12 bases in between.

The V gene is TRBV6-5, the J gene TRBJ1-1, with D maybe TRBD1 (6 bases). The V gene lost 2 bases and the J gene lost 1 base, with 8 bases spanning the gap. This CDR3 has 14 amino acids. Germline values: CDR1 MNHEY, CDR2 SVGAGI. This CDR3 is CASSYGQRNTEAFF. The CDR3 coding sequence is TGTGCCAGCAGTTACGGACAGAGGAACACTGAAGCTTTCTTT.

This chain connects TRBV18 to TRBJ2-6, with 11 bases fitting TRBD1. V shed 7 bases and J 5 bases; nucleotides not matched to a gene: 7. CDR1 and CDR2 (germline): KGHSH, LQKENI. The CDR3 consists of 16 residues. CDR3 in amino acids: CASYGQGAIRANVLTF. The CDR3 region has the DNA TGTGCCAGCTACGGACAGGGGGCTATACGGGCCAACGTCCTGACTTTC.

This chain joins TRBV6-1 and TRBJ2-1; D is perhaps TRBD2 (6 bases). Germline CDR1 reads MNHNS; CDR2 reads SASEGT. The CDR3 runs 13 residues. V lost 7 bases and J 8 bases, leaving 15 bases between the germline ends. The CDR3 loop is CASKRGFRDEQFF. CDR3 in DNA: TGTGCCAGCAAACGGGGGTTTCGCGATGAGCAGTTCTTC.

The chain couples TRBV11-2 to TRBJ1-2; D perhaps matches TRBD1 (6 bases). Trimming left V 4 bases short and J 0 bases short, with 18 bases between. The V gene's germline CDR1 is SGHAT and CDR2 FQNNGV. This CDR3 contains 17 residues. The CDR3 region has the DNA TGTGCCAGCAGCTCCTCCCTGGGGGCAGAAGCTAACTATGGCTACACCTTC. Its protein is CASSSSLGAEANYGYTF.

The rearrangement links TRBV14 to TRBJ1-1; D not resolved. Trimming stripped 0 bases from V and 3 bases from J, with 5 bases between. CDR3 length equals 13 residues. Germline V CDR1 and CDR2: SGHDN, FVKESK. The CDR3 sequence: CASSQDSYTEAFF. CDR3 in DNA: TGTGCCAGCAGCCAAGACTCCTACACTGAAGCTTTCTTT.

The chain joins TRBV9 to TRBJ2-7, with no clear D. V was shortened by 4 bases and J by 0 bases, with 11 bases between the two germline ends. The CDR3 is 14 amino acids. Looked up from germline, CDR1 is SGDLS and CDR2 is YYNGEE. The CDR3 here is CASSPRGSSYEQYF. CDR3 DNA sequence: TGTGCCAGCAGCCCTCGCGGAAGCTCCTACGAGCAGTACTTC.

The chain is built from TRBV4-2 and TRBJ2-5, with TRBD2 matching 9 bases. The V and J ends lost 4 bases and 2 bases, in that order; junction bases with no gene match: 5. This CDR3 has 15 residues. CDR1 is LGHNA, CDR2 YNFKEQ, per germline. CDR3 DNA: TGTGCCAGCAGCCGCAGGACTAGCGAACAAGAGACCCAGTACTTC. Translation: CASSRRTSEQETQYF.

The chain recombines TRBV19 with TRBJ2-7, with D unclear. V was clipped by 3 bases and J by 4 bases, with 13 bases between them. The CDR3 has 14 amino acids. Per germline, CDR1 LNHDA and CDR2 SQIVND (reference sequence). The CDR3 protein is CASSMGSGLYEQYF. CDR3 in DNA: TGTGCCAGTAGTATGGGTTCAGGTTTGTACGAGCAGTACTTC. Complete variable domain (other parts from reference TRBV19 and TRBJ2-7): DGGITQSPKYLFRKEGQNVTLSCEQNLNHDAMYWYRQDPGQGLRLIYYSQIVNDFQKGDIAEGYSVSREKKESFPLTVTSAQKNPTAFYLCASSMGSGLYEQYFGPGTRLTVT.

This chain uses TRBV7-9 with TRBJ2-5, with 9 bases aligning to TRBD2. The length of the CDR3 is 15 residues. The V gene's germline CDR1 is SEHNR and CDR2 FQNEAQ (reference sequence). V was pared by 4 bases and J by 2 bases, with 5 bases of the junction left unmatched. The CDR3 bases are TGTGCCAGCAGCTCGAGACTAGCGGTTCAAGAGACCCAGTACTTC. Its translation: CASSSRLAVQETQYF.

This chain links TRBV19 with TRBJ1-5, with 8 bases identical to TRBD1. V lost 0 bases, J lost 5 bases, and 3 bases stayed unmatched. The CDR3 is made up of 15 amino acids. From germline, CDR1 is LNHDA and CDR2 SQIVND (reference sequence). CDR3 coding DNA: TGTGCCAGTAGTATAGAGGCCAGGGGGCATCAGCCCCAGCATTTT. Translating gives CASSIEARGHQPQHF.

This sequence joins TRBV27 and TRBJ2-7; TRBD2 is a possible D gene (5 bases). The CDR3 is 15 residues long. Trimming took off 5 bases at V and 3 bases at J, with 17 bases between the two ends. Per the germline V gene, CDR1 is MNHEY and CDR2 is SMNVEV (reference sequence). This CDR3 is CASSPLGGRLYEQYF. In DNA form, the CDR3 reads TGTGCCAGCAGTCCCCTTGGCGGGCGACTCTACGAGCAGTACTTC.